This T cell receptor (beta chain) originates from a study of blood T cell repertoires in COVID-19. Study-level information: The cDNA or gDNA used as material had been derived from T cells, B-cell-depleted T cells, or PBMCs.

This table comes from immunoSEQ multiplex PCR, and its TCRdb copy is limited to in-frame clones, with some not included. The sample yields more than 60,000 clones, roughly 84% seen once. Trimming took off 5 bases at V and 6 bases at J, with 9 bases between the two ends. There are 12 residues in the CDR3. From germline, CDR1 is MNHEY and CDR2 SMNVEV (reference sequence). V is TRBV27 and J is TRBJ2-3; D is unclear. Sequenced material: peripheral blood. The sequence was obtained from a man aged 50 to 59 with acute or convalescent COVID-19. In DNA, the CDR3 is TGTGCCAGCAGTCCCTCGGGTGATACGCAGTATTTT. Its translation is CASSPSGDTQYF.